This T cell receptor beta chain was obtained from a study of PD-1 blockade in classical Hodgkin lymphoma. Time point described: cycle 4 day 1 (C4D1), after more than 5 weeks of nivolumab. Each of the patients experienced relapse following autologous stem cell transplantation, and their brentuximab vedotin exposure differed. Whole-study findings and limits: Patients starting nivolumab less than 1 year after ASCT had lower diversity and were excluded from later analyses. Unlike CD8+ TCR diversity, which did not rise significantly by C4D1, CD4+ TCR diversity did.

Here immunoSEQ multiplex PCR was the method, and the copy in TCRdb shows in-frame clones only, minus some. The sample has 90,000 to 110,000 clones; 89% are singletons. Comments on this clone: The antigen is unknown.

V shed 0 bases and J 2 bases; nucleotides not matched to a gene: 5. This CDR3 has 16 residues. Looked up from germline, CDR1 is SGHTA and CDR2 is FQGNSA. The sample here was peripheral blood mononuclear cells (PBMCs), taken before the fourth cycle of nivolumab. J is TRBJ2-7 and V is TRBV7-2, with 9 nucleotides matching TRBD2. This receptor was obtained from a human donor with classical Hodgkin lymphoma. DNA for the CDR3: TGTGCCAGCAGCTTAGCCTGGGCTAGCGGGGCCTACGAGCAGTACTTC. Translating it yields CASSLAWASGAYEQYF.